The 2 T cell receptor beta chains in this list originate from one sample, sequenced in a study of spatial heterogeneity in lung cancer. Findings of the study overall: Tracking of tumor mutation counts was seen in expanded intratumoral alpha and beta TCR counts.

TCRdb called the 5' RACE reads again in MiXCR, with one record for every CDR3 protein. Of roughly 17,000 distinct CDR3 sequences listed, approximately 7% are singletons. Described time point: sample taken at primary tumor resection. These TCRs' antigens remain unknown. Sequencing was performed on lung tumor tissue, taken at surgery. The source is a female donor with early-stage non-small cell lung cancer.

This clonotype was detected many times. The library was prepared for alpha chains; this beta chain is a stray read, so its frequency means little. V and J are TRBV14 and TRBJ2-1; weak D call: TRBD2 (5 bases). V lost 4 bases and J 9 bases, leaving 19 bases between the germline ends. This CDR3 spans 15 amino acids. Germline V gene data show CDR1 as SGHDN and CDR2 as FVKESK. CDR3 in amino acids: CASSRRRPGISEQFF. DNA for the CDR3: TGTGCCAGCAGCCGGAGGCGCCCGGGTATTAGTGAGCAGTTCTTC. Full variable domain (missing parts from reference TRBV14 and TRBJ2-1): EAGVTQFPSHSVIEKGQTVTLRCDPISGHDNLYWYRRVMGKEIKFLLHFVKESKQDESGMPNNRFLAERTGGTYSTLKVQPAELEDSGVYFCASSRRRPGISEQFFGPGTRLTVL.

In this sample, this clonotype is medium-sized. Being off target in a library aimed at alpha chains, this beta chain has a size of little meaning. The rearrangement joins TRBV14 to TRBJ1-1; D unclear. V lost 0 bases, J lost 1 base, and 12 bases lay in between. Per germline, CDR1 SGHDN and CDR2 FVKESK. The CDR3 covers 16 residues. CDR3 protein: CASSQELAITNTEAFF. As DNA, the CDR3 is TGTGCCAGCAGCCAAGAGTTGGCTATTACGAACACTGAAGCTTTCTTT.